This T cell receptor (beta chain) comes out of a study of cytomegalovirus exposure and HLA in healthy donors. The study, taken as a whole, reports: In a later analysis, across HLA loci, associated TCR counts were highest for DRB1, lowest for HLA-C. Later work associated more than 15,000 TCR beta sequences with HLA alleles at 0.05 false discovery rate. As immune exposure information, only CMV serostatus was available.

Primers: 60 Vbeta forward and 13 Jbeta reverse. Clones were read by immunoSEQ multiplex PCR, and TCRdb kept only the in-frame ones, dropping some. The sample has some 150,000 clones, about 76% seen once. It was healthy bone marrow donors who served as donors. This CDR3 has 13 residues. V dropped 2 bases and J dropped 6 bases, with 7 bases sitting between them. CDR1 MNHNY and CDR2 SVGAGI come from the germline V gene (reference sequence). Note on this clone: As yet, its antigen is unknown.

This clonotype was obtained from a human donor in good health. V usage is TRBV6-6 and J usage is TRBJ2-2; tentatively, D is TRBD2 (6 bases). The sequenced sample consisted of PBMCs. The CDR3 DNA is TGTGCCAGCAGTTACGCGGGGTCCGGGGAGCTGTTTTTT. The encoded protein is CASSYAGSGELFF.